These T cell receptor beta chains were read from a single sample in a study of OX40 agonist ivuxolimab in advanced cancers. TCRdb's table, derived via immunoSEQ multiplex PCR, lists solely in-frame clones and lacks some. Of about 62,000 clones in the sample, 85% were seen once. The sample consisted of CD4+ or CD8+ T cells sorted from blood, taken in a trial of the OX40 agonist ivuxolimab. These receptors were obtained from an adult with an advanced solid tumor such as melanoma, head and neck, liver or kidney cancer. The CDR3 runs from the conserved cysteine through the conserved F or W. The D gene is left open where the match is weak. Size is stated for part of the rows, as once, few or many counts, or as a class when the clone is expanded.

j_call clone_size d_call v_call cdr3_aa cdr3_nt
TRBJ2-1 - TRBD2 TRBV5-8 CASRPGLAVGHEQFF TGTGCCAGCAGACCGGGACTAGCGGTGGGGCATGAGCAGTTCTTC
TRBJ1-4 - - TRBV6-5 CASSYSGGTGEKLFF TGTGCCAGCAGTTACTCGGGGGGCACGGGTGAAAAACTGTTTTTT
TRBJ1-5 - - TRBV10-2 CASSDPPGGRVFSNQPQHF TGCGCCAGCAGTGACCCGCCGGGCGGCAGGGTATTTAGCAATCAGCCCCAGCATTTT
TRBJ2-7 - TRBD2 TRBV6-1 CASSEARPPLAGVHEQYF TGTGCCAGCAGTGAAGCGAGACCTCCGCTAGCGGGAGTTCACGAGCAGTACTTC
TRBJ2-1 once - TRBV7-9 CASILLGEAGPSYNEQFF TGTGCCAGCATCCTCCTGGGGGAGGCGGGACCCTCCTACAATGAGCAGTTCTTC
TRBJ1-3 - - TRBV7-9 CASSLELDTIYF TGTGCCAGCAGCTTAGAGCTGGACACCATATATTTT
TRBJ1-1 few - TRBV7-8 CASSPRMNTEAFF TGTGCCAGCAGCCCCCGGATGAACACTGAAGCTTTCTTT
TRBJ2-1 - - TRBV25-1 CASSEGGRSSYNEQFF TGTGCCAGCAGTGAGGGTGGACGGAGCTCCTACAATGAGCAGTTCTTC
TRBJ2-2 - - TRBV7-3 CASSSQQGNTGELFF TGTGCCAGCAGTTCACAACAGGGGAACACCGGGGAGCTGTTTTTT
TRBJ2-2 - TRBD2 TRBV19 CAGSGVVTGELFF TGTGCCGGTAGCGGGGTCGTAACCGGGGAGCTGTTTTTT
TRBJ2-7 - - TRBV5-1 CASSPGSFAFEQYF TGCGCCAGCAGCCCTGGTTCCTTTGCATTCGAGCAGTACTTC
TRBJ2-7 - TRBD2 TRBV2 CASSEVTSGPPEQYF TGTGCCAGCAGTGAAGTTACTAGCGGGCCCCCCGAGCAGTACTTC
TRBJ2-3 - - TRBV27 CASSPGGTDTQYF TGTGCCAGCAGTCCGGGTGGCACAGATACGCAGTATTTT
TRBJ2-3 - TRBD1 TRBV11-1 CASSLDRGGTDTQYF TGTGCCAGCAGCTTGGACAGGGGAGGGACAGATACGCAGTATTTT
TRBJ1-2 - TRBD1 TRBV2 CASSGHRGRVTFYGYTF TGTGCCAGCAGTGGGCACAGGGGGCGAGTAACCTTCTATGGCTACACCTTC
TRBJ1-1 - TRBD1 TRBV5-5 CASRTGNTEAFF TGTGCCAGTCGGACAGGGAACACTGAAGCTTTCTTT
TRBJ2-7 - TRBD1 TRBV23-1 CASSQPRDRTYEQYF TGCGCCAGCAGTCAACCCCGGGACAGAACCTACGAGCAGTACTTC
TRBJ2-3 - TRBD2 TRBV5-4 CASSLTTSARDTQYF TGTGCCAGCAGCTTGACGACTAGCGCTAGAGATACGCAGTATTTT
TRBJ2-2 - TRBD1 TRBV19 CASSPWTGNTGELFF TGTGCCAGTAGTCCCTGGACAGGGAACACCGGGGAGCTGTTTTTT
TRBJ1-4 - - TRBV30 CAWSEGVGEKLFF TGTGCCTGGAGTGAGGGGGTCGGTGAAAAACTGTTTTTT
TRBJ2-2 - - TRBV7-8 CASSSRAATGELFF TGTGCCAGCAGCTCAAGGGCAGCCACCGGGGAGCTGTTTTTT
TRBJ1-2 - - TRBV28 CASSFPPVGYGYTF TGTGCCAGCAGTTTCCCCCCCGTGGGCTATGGCTACACCTTC
TRBJ1-5 few - TRBV18 CASSPPGLENQPQHF TGTGCCAGCTCACCGCCGGGACTGGAAAATCAGCCCCAGCATTTT
TRBJ2-1 - TRBD2 TRBV6-1 CASSASSGGYNEQFF TGTGCCAGCAGTGCTTCTAGCGGGGGCTACAATGAGCAGTTCTTC
TRBJ2-5 - - TRBV5-1 CASSVQGQGAGETQYF TGCGCCAGCAGCGTGCAAGGGCAAGGGGCAGGAGAGACCCAGTACTTC
TRBJ2-2 - - TRBV13 CASSLLWDKENTGELFF TGTGCCAGCAGCTTACTGTGGGACAAGGAGAACACCGGGGAGCTGTTTTTT
TRBJ2-2 few - TRBV9 CASSVDGAWGTGELFF TGTGCCAGCAGCGTCGATGGGGCGTGGGGCACCGGGGAGCTGTTTTTT
TRBJ1-5 - - TRBV6-5 CASSQGPGGQPQHF TGTGCCAGCAGTCAAGGACCCGGGGGCCAGCCCCAGCATTTT
TRBJ2-5 - - TRBV10-3 CAISEGSPRETQYF TGTGCCATCAGTGAAGGGAGTCCCAGAGAGACCCAGTACTTC
TRBJ2-3 - - TRBV2 CASSGLVGTDTQYF TGTGCCAGCAGTGGCCTAGTGGGCACAGATACGCAGTATTTT
TRBJ1-6 - TRBD1 TRBV2 CASSPQGANSPLHF TGTGCCAGCAGCCCCCAGGGGGCTAATTCACCCCTCCACTTT
TRBJ2-7 - - TRBV28 CASSLLTQGGDEQYF TGTGCCAGCAGCCTCCTCACTCAGGGGGGCGACGAGCAGTACTTC
TRBJ1-2 - - TRBV23-1 CASSNPGTPYGYTF TGCGCCAGCAGTAATCCCGGGACGCCCTATGGCTACACCTTC
TRBJ2-5 once TRBD2 TRBV5-1 CASRRTSGRARSETQYF TGCGCCAGCAGACGGACTAGCGGGAGGGCCCGGTCAGAGACCCAGTACTTC
TRBJ2-5 - - TRBV2 CASSEMGPSQETQYF TGTGCCAGCAGTGAAATGGGCCCCAGCCAAGAGACCCAGTACTTC
TRBJ2-7 - - TRBV5-1 CASSLAFAGVYEQYF TGCGCCAGCAGCTTGGCCTTCGCAGGGGTATACGAGCAGTACTTC
TRBJ2-1 - TRBD1 TRBV29-1 CSVELGTGSNEQFF TGCAGCGTTGAGCTCGGGACAGGGAGTAATGAGCAGTTCTTC
TRBJ1-2 few TRBD1 TRBV5-1 CASSLATRTGRGYTF TGCGCCAGCAGCTTGGCTACCCGGACAGGTCGGGGCTACACCTTC
TRBJ2-1 - TRBD2 TRBV25-1 CASASGGYNEQFF TGTGCCAGCGCCAGCGGGGGGTACAATGAGCAGTTCTTC
TRBJ2-7 - - TRBV4-2 CASSQVGGGGSYEQYF TGTGCCAGCAGCCAAGTAGGGGGGGGCGGCTCCTACGAGCAGTACTTC
TRBJ1-2 - TRBD1 TRBV11-2 CASSLGQGSGGYTF TGTGCCAGCAGCTTAGGACAGGGGAGCGGTGGCTACACCTTC
TRBJ1-1 - - TRBV28 CASSLFSQSAGEAFF TGTGCCAGCAGTTTATTTTCCCAATCGGCAGGAGAAGCTTTCTTT
TRBJ2-7 - - TRBV19 CASSFRDPDYEQYF TGTGCCAGTAGTTTCCGGGATCCGGACTACGAGCAGTACTTC
TRBJ1-2 - - TRBV28 CASSPPQYGYTF TGTGCCAGCAGTCCTCCTCAATATGGCTACACCTTC
TRBJ2-7 - TRBD1 TRBV19 CASSTTGGRGYEQYF TGTGCCAGTAGTACGACAGGGGGTCGGGGGTACGAGCAGTACTTC
TRBJ2-7 - - TRBV2 CASKPRGPYEQYF TGTGCCAGCAAGCCGCGTGGGCCCTACGAGCAGTACTTC
TRBJ2-1 - - TRBV14 CASSQDEMVSYNEQFF TGTGCCAGCAGCCAAGACGAAATGGTCTCCTACAATGAGCAGTTCTTC